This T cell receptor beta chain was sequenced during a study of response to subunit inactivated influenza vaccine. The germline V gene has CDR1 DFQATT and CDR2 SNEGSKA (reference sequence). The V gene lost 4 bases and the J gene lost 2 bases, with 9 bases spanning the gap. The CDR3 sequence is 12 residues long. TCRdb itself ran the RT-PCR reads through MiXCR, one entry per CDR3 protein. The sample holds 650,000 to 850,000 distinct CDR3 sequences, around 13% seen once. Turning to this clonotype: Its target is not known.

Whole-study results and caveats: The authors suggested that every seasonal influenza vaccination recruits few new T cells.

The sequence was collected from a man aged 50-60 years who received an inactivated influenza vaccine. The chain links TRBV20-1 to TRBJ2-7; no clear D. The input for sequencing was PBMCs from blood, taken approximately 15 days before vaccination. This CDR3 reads CSATGSPYEQYF. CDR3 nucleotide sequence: TGCAGTGCTACCGGGTCCCCCTACGAGCAGTACTTC.